One and the same sample provided the 20 T cell receptor beta chains below, sequenced in a study of T cell repertoires in cytomegalovirus infection. TCRdb analysed the reads with MiXCR anew, one entry per CDR3 protein. This table holds about 360,000 distinct CDR3 sequences, 15% to 20% found once. Sequencing input: PBMCs. Receptor source: a human donor in good health (CMV status not recorded). Some clones in this sample may be carry-over from other donors' samples.

In its sample, this clonotype was seen a few times. The rearrangement joins TRBV2 to TRBJ1-1; D gene uncertain. The V gene lost 6 bases and the J gene lost 4 bases, with 18 bases spanning the gap. The CDR3 runs 15 residues. Looked up from germline, CDR1 is SNHLY and CDR2 is FYNNEI. The CDR3 protein is CASRNGLVLGTEAFF. The CDR3 DNA is TGTGCCAGCAGAAACGGATTGGTGTTGGGCACTGAAGCTTTCTTT.

In this sample, this clonotype turned up many times. The chain has TRBV12-3 or TRBV12-4 and TRBJ2-7, with 8 positions matching TRBD1. V dropped 4 bases and J dropped 1; count of bases not matched to a gene: 3. The CDR3 consists of 14 residues. CDR3 bases: TGTGCCAGCAGTTACGGGACAGGTTCCTACGAGCAGTACTTC. This encodes CASSYGTGSYEQYF.

The rearrangement uses TRBV5-1 and TRBJ1-1, with 7 bases aligning to TRBD1. J was trimmed by 4 bases and V by 4 bases; bases with no gene match: 4. Germline CDR1 is SGHRS and CDR2 is YFSETQ. The CDR3 contains 13 residues. The CDR3 DNA reads TGCGCCAGCAGCCAGGGACAGCGCACTGAAGCTTTCTTT. Translation gives CASSQGQRTEAFF.

J is TRBJ1-4 and V is TRBV6-1; perhaps TRBD1 as D (5 bases). Deletions cut 4 bases from V and 5 bases from J, with 11 bases between. Germline CDR1 reads MNHNS; CDR2 reads SASEGT. This CDR3 is 14 amino acids long. The CDR3: CASSGDSSNEKLFF. For the CDR3, the DNA is TGTGCCAGCAGTGGTGACAGCTCGAATGAAAAACTGTTTTTT.

This clonotype was detected once. This rearrangement joins TRBV29-1 to TRBJ2-7, with 11 nucleotides matching TRBD2. J gave up 2 bases and V 7 bases, and 10 bases lay outside the gene matches. The germline CDR1 and CDR2 sequences are SQVTM and ANQGSEA. The CDR3 is 15 amino acids. CDR3 amino acids: CSALRTSGFTYEQYF. The CDR3 DNA sequence: TGCAGCGCCCTTCGGACTAGCGGGTTTACCTACGAGCAGTACTTC.

Of note for this clonotype: This may arise from a read error, as a much more abundant clone is one base away. The chain has TRBV7-2 and TRBJ2-1; 10 bases line up with TRBD2. This CDR3 spans 15 amino acids. CDR1 and CDR2 from the germline V gene are SGHTA and FQGNSA. Trimming removed 2 bases from V and 7 bases from J; junction bases left unmatched: 5. The CDR3 spells CTSSLLAGVVNEQFF. The CDR3 DNA follows: TGTACCAGCAGCTTACTAGCGGGAGTAGTGAATGAGCAGTTCTTC.

This clonotype was detected ten times or more. V gene TRBV10-2 combines with J gene TRBJ1-6; unclear D gene. The CDR3 covers 12 residues. Germline V gene lookup returns CDR1 WSHSY and CDR2 SAAADI. V shed 3 bases and J shed 10 bases, with 7 bases lying between them. The CDR3 spells CASSEMESPLHF. The DNA for the CDR3 is TGCGCCAGCAGTGAAATGGAATCACCCCTCCACTTT.

This clonotype has at least ten counts. An end of the junction does not agree with germline; a read error may underlie this. The CDR3 DNA reads TGTGCCAGCAGCTCCCCGGGGGGGGGACTGAACTTC. It codes for CASSSPGGGLNF. The chain combines TRBV7-2 with TRBJ2-1, with TRBD2 matching 8 bases. This CDR3 is 12 amino acids long. Germline CDR1 is SGHTA and CDR2 is FQGNSA.

At least ten counts were recorded for this clonotype. This sequence joins TRBV7-9 and TRBJ2-2; tentative D call: TRBD1 (6 bases). The CDR3 covers 15 residues. V lost 2 bases and J 5 bases, leaving 12 bases between the germline ends. Germline lookup yields CDR1 SEHNR and CDR2 FQNEAQ (reference sequence). CDR3 nucleotide sequence: TGTGCCAGCAGCTTAACCACAGGGCAGACCGGGGAGCTGTTTTTT. Encoded protein: CASSLTTGQTGELFF.

The J gene is TRBJ2-7, the V gene TRBV12-3 or TRBV12-4; 7 nucleotides line up with TRBD1. The J segment lost 12 bases and the V segment lost 3 bases, leaving 8 bases of the junction unmatched. There are 12 residues in the CDR3. The CDR3 here is CASSFYGTEPYF. In DNA, the CDR3 is TGTGCCAGCAGTTTCTATGGGACAGAACCGTACTTC.

The chain joins TRBV24-1 to TRBJ2-2, with TRBD1 matching over 11 bases. After removal of 1 base from V and 4 bases from J, the junction contained 7 bases not matched to a gene. Germline-derived CDR1 and CDR2 are KGHDR and SFDVKD. The CDR3 is 18 residues long. The CDR3 here is CATSDFRTGGFSTGELFF. CDR3 bases: TGTGCCACCAGTGATTTCCGGACAGGGGGCTTCTCCACCGGGGAGCTGTTTTTT.

The chain links TRBV29-1 to TRBJ2-7, with unresolved D. The germline gives CDR1 SQVTM, CDR2 ANQGSEA. The CDR3 has 12 residues. Trimming stripped 2 bases from V and 2 bases from J, with 7 bases between. For the CDR3, the DNA is TGCAGCGTTGAAATGGCGACCTACGAGCAGTACTTC. This gives the protein CSVEMATYEQYF.

The rearrangement uses TRBV11-3 and TRBJ2-2; D unresolved. The germline V gene encodes CDR1 SGHNT and CDR2 YENEEA. This CDR3 contains 14 residues. Trimming pared 5 bases from V and 4 bases from J, leaving 11 bases between. DNA for the CDR3: TGTGCCAGCAGCCTCAATCTCTTCACCGGGGAGCTGTTTTTT. Its translation: CASSLNLFTGELFF. The whole variable domain, filled in from reference TRBV11-3 and TRBJ2-2, reads EAGVVQSPRYKIIEKKQPVAFWCNPISGHNTLYWYLQNLGQGPELLIRYENEEAVDDSQLPKDRFSAERLKGVDSTLKIQPAELGDSAVYLCASSLNLFTGELFFGEGSRLTVL.

The chain employs TRBV15 and TRBJ1-5; D is ambiguous. This CDR3 has 15 amino acids. The germline V and J ends were trimmed by 0 bases and 1 base, with 7 bases remaining between them. Germline loops: CDR1 LNHNV, CDR2 YYDKDF (reference sequence). The CDR3 region has the DNA TGTGCCACCAGCAGAGAGGCAAGGAGCAATCAGCCCCAGCATTTT. Translation gives CATSREARSNQPQHF. Complete variable domain (other parts from reference TRBV15 and TRBJ1-5): DAMVIQNPRYQVTQFGKPVTLSCSQTLNHNVMYWYQQKSSQAPKLLFHYYDKDFNNEADTPDNFQSRRPNTSFCFLDIRSPGLGDTAMYLCATSREARSNQPQHFGDGTRLSIL.

This clonotype was observed a handful of times. The V call is TRBV7-2, the J call TRBJ2-3, with 7 bases lining up with TRBD2. The J segment lost 0 bases and the V segment lost 5 bases, leaving 5 bases of the junction unmatched. The CDR3 spans 15 residues. Germline CDR1 reads SGHTA; CDR2 reads FQGNSA. The CDR3 DNA follows: TGTGCCAGCAGCGTGGGGACTACAAGCACAGATACGCAGTATTTT. This sequence encodes CASSVGTTSTDTQYF.

This clonotype has a handful of counts. The chain combines TRBV4-3 with TRBJ1-1; D is perhaps TRBD1 (5 bases). The CDR3 has 13 amino acids. The germline gives CDR1 LGHNA, CDR2 YSLEER. Trimming stripped 4 bases from V and 1 base from J, with 7 bases between. The CDR3 loop is CASSRTQNTEAFF. The CDR3 nucleotides are TGCGCCAGCAGCCGGACACAGAACACTGAAGCTTTCTTT.

The chain links TRBV12-3 or TRBV12-4 to TRBJ1-1, with D maybe TRBD1 (5 bases). This CDR3 spans 13 amino acids. The V end lost 6 bases, the J end lost 3 bases, and 11 bases lay between the germline ends. This chain's CDR3 is CASSGGWDTEAFF. CDR3 DNA sequence: TGTGCCAGCAGCGGGGGTTGGGACACTGAAGCTTTCTTT.

This clonotype was observed a handful of times. The chain recombines TRBV7-6 with TRBJ2-6, with D uncertain. This CDR3 spans 16 amino acids. V was shortened by 10 bases and J by 4 bases, with 20 bases between the two germline ends. Germline V gene lookup returns CDR1 SGHVS and CDR2 FNYEAQ. CDR3 sequence (DNA): TGTGCCACCCCCGGTTACGTCACTCGCGGGGCCAACGTCCTGACTTTC. Residues: CATPGYVTRGANVLTF.

At least ten counts were recorded for this clonotype. The J gene is TRBJ2-5, the V gene TRBV6-1, with TRBD2 as a possible D gene (6 bases). In germline, CDR1 is MNHNS, CDR2 SASEGT. The ends were cut back, 8 bases at V and 4 bases at J, with 11 bases in the middle. CDR3 length equals 12 residues. In DNA, the CDR3 is TGTGCCAGCTCGGTCGGGGGAGAGACCCAGTACTTC. Protein sequence: CASSVGGETQYF.

This clonotype turned up a few times. This chain joins TRBV5-6 and TRBJ2-2, with TRBD2 matching over 11 bases. CDR1 and CDR2 from the germline V gene are SGHDT and YYEEEE. V gave up 2 bases and J gave up 4 bases; unmatched junction bases: 4. CDR3 length equals 16 residues. The CDR3 is CASSFSGREPTGELFF. The CDR3 region has the DNA TGTGCCAGCAGCTTTAGCGGGAGGGAACCCACCGGGGAGCTGTTTTTT.